Sequencing of this TCR beta chain was carried out in a study of T cell responses to AZD1222 COVID-19 vaccine. Sequenced by immunoSEQ multiplex PCR; TCRdb stores in-frame clones only, minus some. There are about 120,000 clones in the sample; almost 90% occur only once, and about 8.8% lies in the top ten. With 4 bases clipped from V and 3 bases from J, the junction kept 2 bases outside the gene matches. Per germline, CDR1 SGDLS and CDR2 YYNGEE. The CDR3 is 15 residues long. The study, taken as a whole, reports: Repertoires in all cases were sampled only once the peak T cell response had passed. Regions 160-218 and 743-854 held dominance among vaccine-associated CD4 TCRs, which spanned spike. Epitopes outside B.1.351 and B.1.1.7 mutated regions reportedly drew nearly half of spike TCRs. Only 6 or 7 people who got AZD1222 tested seropositive at baseline.

Concerning this clone itself: The antigen remains undetermined.

The chain combines TRBV9 with TRBJ2-5; the match to TRBD2 covers 14 bases. Sequencing was performed on peripheral blood, taken on day 0 of AZD1222 vaccination. The clonotype originates from an adult in good health. This CDR3 reads CASSLGLAGEETQYF. The CDR3 DNA reads as TGTGCCAGCAGCCTGGGACTAGCGGGAGAAGAGACCCAGTACTTC.